The clone carrying this T cell receptor beta chain was observed many times. RNA transcripts provided the template for amplifying TCR beta CDR3 regions. First-round RT-PCR used HTBI primers; second-round multiplex PCR followed. In TCRdb, the multiplex PCR reads were re-called with MiXCR into one record per CDR3 protein. Of roughly 500,000 distinct CDR3 sequences listed, approximately 15% were seen once; the top ten hold approximately 9.8%. The data stem from a study of Graves' ophthalmopathy and Graves' hyperthyroidism. In the study overall: Peripheral blood collection took place at initial diagnosis, before any treatment.

It was on clinical symptoms, serum thyroxine, TRAb, thyroid ultrasound and orbital computed tomography that diagnosis relied. Germline V CDR1 and CDR2: SNHLY, FYNNEI. V shed 7 bases and J shed 11 bases, with 20 bases lying between them. The CDR3 totals 13 residues. The clonotype originates from a woman in her thirties with Graves' ophthalmopathy. The chain recombines TRBV2 with TRBJ1-1, with D possibly TRBD1 on 5 matching bases. Sequencing used blood. The CDR3, as DNA: TGTGCCAGCAACTGGGACCGAAAGGAGGGTGCTTTCTTT. Translated: CASNWDRKEGAFF.